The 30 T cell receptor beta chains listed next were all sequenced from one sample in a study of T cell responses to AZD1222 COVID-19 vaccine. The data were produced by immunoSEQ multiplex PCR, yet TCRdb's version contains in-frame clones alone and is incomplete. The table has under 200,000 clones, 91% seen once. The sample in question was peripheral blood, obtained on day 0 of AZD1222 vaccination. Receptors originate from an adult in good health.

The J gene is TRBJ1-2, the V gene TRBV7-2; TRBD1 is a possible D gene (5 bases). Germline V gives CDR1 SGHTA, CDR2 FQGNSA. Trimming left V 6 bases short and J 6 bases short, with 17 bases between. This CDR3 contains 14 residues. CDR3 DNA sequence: TGTGCCAGCAGTCCTTCAGGGTACGGGGATGGCTACACCTTC. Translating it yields CASSPSGYGDGYTF.

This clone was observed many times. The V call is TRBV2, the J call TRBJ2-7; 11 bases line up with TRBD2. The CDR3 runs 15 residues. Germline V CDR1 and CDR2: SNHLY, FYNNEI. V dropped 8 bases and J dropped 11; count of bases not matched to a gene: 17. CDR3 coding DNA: TGTGCCAGCTCTCCAGTAGGGACTAGCGGCGTTGAGGAGTACTTC. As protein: CASSPVGTSGVEEYF.

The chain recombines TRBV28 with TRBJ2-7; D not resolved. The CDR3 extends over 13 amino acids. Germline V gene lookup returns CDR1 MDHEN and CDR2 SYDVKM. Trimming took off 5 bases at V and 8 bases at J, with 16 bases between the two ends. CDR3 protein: CASSPRESTKQYF. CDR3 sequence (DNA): TGTGCCAGCAGTCCCCGCGAATCTACTAAGCAGTACTTC.

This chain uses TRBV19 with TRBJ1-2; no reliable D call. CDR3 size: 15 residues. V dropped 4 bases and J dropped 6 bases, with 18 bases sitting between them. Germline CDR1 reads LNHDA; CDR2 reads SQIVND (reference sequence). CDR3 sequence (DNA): TGTGCCAGTAGTACCAGGACTGCCGGCCAGCATGGCTACACCTTC. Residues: CASSTRTAGQHGYTF.

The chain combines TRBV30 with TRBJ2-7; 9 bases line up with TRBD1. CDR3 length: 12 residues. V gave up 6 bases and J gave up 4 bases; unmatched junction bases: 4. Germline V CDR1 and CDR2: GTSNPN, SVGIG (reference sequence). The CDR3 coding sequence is TGTGCCTGTGGACAGGGGAATTACGAGCAGTACTTC. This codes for CACGQGNYEQYF.

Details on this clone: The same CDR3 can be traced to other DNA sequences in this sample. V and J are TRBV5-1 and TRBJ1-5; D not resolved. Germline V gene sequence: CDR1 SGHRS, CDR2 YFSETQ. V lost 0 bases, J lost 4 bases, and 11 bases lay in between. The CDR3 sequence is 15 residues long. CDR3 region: CASSLDTGGNQPQHF. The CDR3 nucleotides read TGCGCCAGCAGCTTGGACACCGGTGGAAATCAGCCCCAGCATTTT.

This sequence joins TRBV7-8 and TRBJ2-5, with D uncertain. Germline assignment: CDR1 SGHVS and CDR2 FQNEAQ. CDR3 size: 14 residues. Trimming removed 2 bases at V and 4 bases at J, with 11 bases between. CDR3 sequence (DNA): TGTGCCAGCAGCTTAATTCCCAGCACAGAGACCCAGTACTTC. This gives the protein CASSLIPSTETQYF.

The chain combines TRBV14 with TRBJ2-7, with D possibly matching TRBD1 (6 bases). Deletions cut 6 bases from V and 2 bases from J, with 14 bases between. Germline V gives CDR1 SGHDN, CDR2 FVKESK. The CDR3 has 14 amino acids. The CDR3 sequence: CASREAGTTYEQYF. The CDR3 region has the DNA TGTGCCAGCAGGGAGGCCGGGACAACCTACGAGCAGTACTTC.

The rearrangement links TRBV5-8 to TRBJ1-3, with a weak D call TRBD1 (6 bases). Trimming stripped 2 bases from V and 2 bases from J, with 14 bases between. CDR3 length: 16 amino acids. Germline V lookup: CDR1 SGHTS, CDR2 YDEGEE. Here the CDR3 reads CASSFFRGDPGNTIYF. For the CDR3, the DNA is TGTGCCAGCAGCTTTTTCAGGGGAGACCCTGGAAACACCATATATTTT.

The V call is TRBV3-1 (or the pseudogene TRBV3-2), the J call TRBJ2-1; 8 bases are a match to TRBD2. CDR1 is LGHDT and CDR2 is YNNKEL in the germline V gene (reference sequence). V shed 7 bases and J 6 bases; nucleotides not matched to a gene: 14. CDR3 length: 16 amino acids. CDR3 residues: CASTKGAAGDRNEQFF. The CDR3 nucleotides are TGTGCCAGCACCAAAGGGGCAGCGGGAGATCGCAATGAGCAGTTCTTC.

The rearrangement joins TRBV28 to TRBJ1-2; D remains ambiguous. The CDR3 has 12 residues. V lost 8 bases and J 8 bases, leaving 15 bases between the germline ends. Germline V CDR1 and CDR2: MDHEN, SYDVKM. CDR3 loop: CASGLPVGGYTF. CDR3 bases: TGTGCCAGCGGACTCCCGGTGGGGGGCTACACCTTC.

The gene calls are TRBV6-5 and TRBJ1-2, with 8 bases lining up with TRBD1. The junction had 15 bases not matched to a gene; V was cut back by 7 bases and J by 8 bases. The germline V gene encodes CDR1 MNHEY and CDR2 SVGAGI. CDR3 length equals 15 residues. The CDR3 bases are TGTGCCAGCATCCAGCGAGGACAGGGAGGTGACGGCTACACCTTC. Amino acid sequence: CASIQRGQGGDGYTF.

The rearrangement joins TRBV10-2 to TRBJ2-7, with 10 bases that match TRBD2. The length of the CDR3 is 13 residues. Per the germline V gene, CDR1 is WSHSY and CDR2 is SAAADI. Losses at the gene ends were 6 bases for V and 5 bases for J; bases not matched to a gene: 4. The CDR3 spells CASRSSGSHEQYF. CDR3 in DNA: TGCGCCAGCAGGTCTAGCGGGAGCCACGAGCAGTACTTC.

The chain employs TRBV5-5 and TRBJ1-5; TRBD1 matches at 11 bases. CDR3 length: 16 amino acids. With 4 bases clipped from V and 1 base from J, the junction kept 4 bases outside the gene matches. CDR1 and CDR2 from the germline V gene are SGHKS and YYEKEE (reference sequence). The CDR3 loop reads CASSRTGGRSNQPQHF. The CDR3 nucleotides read TGTGCCAGCAGCCGGACAGGGGGCAGGAGCAATCAGCCCCAGCATTTT.

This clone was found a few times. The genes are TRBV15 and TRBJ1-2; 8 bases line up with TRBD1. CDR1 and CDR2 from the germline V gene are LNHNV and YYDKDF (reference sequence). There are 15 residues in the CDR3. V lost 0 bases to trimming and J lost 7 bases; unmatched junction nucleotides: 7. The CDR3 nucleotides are TGTGCCACCAGCAGAGATCGACAGGGGTCGGTTGGCTACACCTTC. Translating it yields CATSRDRQGSVGYTF. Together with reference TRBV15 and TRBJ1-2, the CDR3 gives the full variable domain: DAMVIQNPRYQVTQFGKPVTLSCSQTLNHNVMYWYQQKSSQAPKLLFHYYDKDFNNEADTPDNFQSRRPNTSFCFLDIRSPGLGDTAMYLCATSRDRQGSVGYTFGSGTRLTVV.

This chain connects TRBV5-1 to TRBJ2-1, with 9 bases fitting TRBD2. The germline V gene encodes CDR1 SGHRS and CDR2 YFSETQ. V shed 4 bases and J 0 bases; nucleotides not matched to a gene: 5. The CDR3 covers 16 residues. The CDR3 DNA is TGCGCCAGCAGCACTCTAGCGGGGAGCTCCTACAATGAGCAGTTCTTC. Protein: CASSTLAGSSYNEQFF.

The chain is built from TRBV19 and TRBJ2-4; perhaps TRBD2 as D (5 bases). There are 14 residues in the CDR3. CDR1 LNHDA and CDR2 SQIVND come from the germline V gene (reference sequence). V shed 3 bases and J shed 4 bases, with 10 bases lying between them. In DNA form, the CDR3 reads TGTGCCAGTAGTATGGAGGACGGTAAAAACATTCAGTACTTC. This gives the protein CASSMEDGKNIQYF.

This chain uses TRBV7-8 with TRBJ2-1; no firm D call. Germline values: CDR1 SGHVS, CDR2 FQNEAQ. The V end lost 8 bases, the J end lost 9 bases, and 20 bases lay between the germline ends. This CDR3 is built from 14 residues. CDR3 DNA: TGTGCCAGCTCCCCCACTCTCGGGTCCGCTGAGCAGTTCTTC. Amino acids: CASSPTLGSAEQFF.

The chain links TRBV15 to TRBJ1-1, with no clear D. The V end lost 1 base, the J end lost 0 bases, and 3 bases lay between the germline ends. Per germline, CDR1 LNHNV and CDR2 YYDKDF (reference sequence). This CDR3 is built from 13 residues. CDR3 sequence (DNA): TGTGCCACCAGCAGAGGCCTGAACACTGAAGCTTTCTTT. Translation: CATSRGLNTEAFF.

DNA for the CDR3: TGTGCCAGTAGTACCCGGACAGGGGTTGGAGGCTACACCTTC. Translation gives CASSTRTGVGGYTF. The rearrangement uses TRBV19 and TRBJ1-2; 9 nucleotides align to TRBD1. With V trimmed by 4 bases and J by 8 bases, 8 bases remained unmatched. Germline CDR1 and CDR2: LNHDA and SQIVND (reference sequence). The CDR3 totals 14 residues.

The CDR3 nucleotides read TGCGCCAGCAGCTTGGCCGCAGGGAAGTCCTACAATGAGCAGTTCTTC. It translates to CASSLAAGKSYNEQFF. V and J are TRBV5-1 and TRBJ2-1, with TRBD1 as a possible D gene (5 bases). The V end lost 0 bases, the J end lost 1 base, and 11 bases lay between the germline ends. This CDR3 is 16 amino acids long. Germline V gene lookup returns CDR1 SGHRS and CDR2 YFSETQ. The variable domain in full, completed from reference TRBV5-1 and TRBJ2-1, reads KAGVTQTPRYLIKTRGQQVTLSCSPISGHRSVSWYQQTPGQGLQFLFEYFSETQRNKGNFPGRFSGRQFSNSRSEMNVSTLELGDSALYLCASSLAAGKSYNEQFFGPGTRLTVL.

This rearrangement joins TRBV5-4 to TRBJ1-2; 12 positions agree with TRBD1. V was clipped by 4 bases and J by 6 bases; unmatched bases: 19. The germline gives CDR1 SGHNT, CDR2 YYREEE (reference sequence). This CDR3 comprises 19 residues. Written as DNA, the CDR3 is TGTGCCAGCAGCAATAAACCCGGGACAGGGGGCGTCAGTTTCCATGGCTACACCTTC. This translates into CASSNKPGTGGVSFHGYTF.

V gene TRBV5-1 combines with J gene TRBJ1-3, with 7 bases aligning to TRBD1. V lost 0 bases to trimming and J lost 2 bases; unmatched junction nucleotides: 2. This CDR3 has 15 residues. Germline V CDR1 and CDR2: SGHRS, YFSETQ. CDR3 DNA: TGCGCCAGCAGCTTGGCGGGACAGCCTGGAAACACCATATATTTT. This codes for CASSLAGQPGNTIYF.

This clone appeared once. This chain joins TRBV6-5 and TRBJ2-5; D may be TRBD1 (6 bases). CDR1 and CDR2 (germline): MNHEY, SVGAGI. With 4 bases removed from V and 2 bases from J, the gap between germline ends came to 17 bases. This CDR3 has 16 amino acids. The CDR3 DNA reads TGTGCCAGCAGTTTTTGGGGGCCCGAAGGGCAAGAGACCCAGTACTTC. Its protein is CASSFWGPEGQETQYF.

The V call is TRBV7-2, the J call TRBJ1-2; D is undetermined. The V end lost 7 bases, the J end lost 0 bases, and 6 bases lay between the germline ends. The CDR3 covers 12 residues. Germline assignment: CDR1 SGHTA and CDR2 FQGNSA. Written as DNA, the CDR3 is TGTGCCAGCACTGAGACTAACTATGGCTACACCTTC. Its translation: CASTETNYGYTF.

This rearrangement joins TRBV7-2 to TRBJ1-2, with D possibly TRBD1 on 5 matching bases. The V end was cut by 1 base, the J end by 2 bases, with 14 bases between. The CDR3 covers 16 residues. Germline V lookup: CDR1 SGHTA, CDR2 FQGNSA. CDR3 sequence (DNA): TGTGCCAGCAGCTTAGTCTCTGGGGCCTTCAACTATGGCTACACCTTC. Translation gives CASSLVSGAFNYGYTF. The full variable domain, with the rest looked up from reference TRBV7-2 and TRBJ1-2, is GAGVSQSPSNKVTEKGKDVELRCDPISGHTALYWYRQSLGQGLEFLIYFQGNSAPDKSGLPSDRFSAERTGGSVSTLTIQRTQQEDSAVYLCASSLVSGAFNYGYTFGSGTRLTVV.

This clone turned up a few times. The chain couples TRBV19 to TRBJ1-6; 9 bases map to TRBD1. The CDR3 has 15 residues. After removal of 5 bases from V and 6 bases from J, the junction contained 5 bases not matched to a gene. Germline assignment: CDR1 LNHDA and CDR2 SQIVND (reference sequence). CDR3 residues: CASSPRQGGNSPLHF. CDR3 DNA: TGTGCCAGTAGTCCAAGACAGGGGGGTAATTCACCCCTCCACTTT.

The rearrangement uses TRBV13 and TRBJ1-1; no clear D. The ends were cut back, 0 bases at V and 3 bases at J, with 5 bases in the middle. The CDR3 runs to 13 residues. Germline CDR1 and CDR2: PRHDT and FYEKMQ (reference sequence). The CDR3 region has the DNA TGTGCCAGCAGCTTAGGGCGGTACACTGAAGCTTTCTTT. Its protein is CASSLGRYTEAFF. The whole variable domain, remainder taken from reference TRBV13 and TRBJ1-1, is AAGVIQSPRHLIKEKRETATLKCYPIPRHDTVYWYQQGPGQDPQFLISFYEKMQSDKGSIPDRFSAQQFSDYHSELNMSSLELGDSALYFCASSLGRYTEAFFGQGTRLTVV.

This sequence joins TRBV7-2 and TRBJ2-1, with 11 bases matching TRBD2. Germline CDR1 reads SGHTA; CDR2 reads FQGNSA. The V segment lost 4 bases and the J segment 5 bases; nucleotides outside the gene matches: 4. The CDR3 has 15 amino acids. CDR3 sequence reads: CASSYLAGGDNEQFF. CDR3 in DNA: TGTGCCAGCAGCTACCTAGCGGGGGGCGACAATGAGCAGTTCTTC.

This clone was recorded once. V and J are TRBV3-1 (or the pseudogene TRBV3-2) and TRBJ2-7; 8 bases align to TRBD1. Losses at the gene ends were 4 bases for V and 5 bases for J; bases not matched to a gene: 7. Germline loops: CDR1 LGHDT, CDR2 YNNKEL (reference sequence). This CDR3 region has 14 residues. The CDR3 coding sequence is TGTGCCAGCAGCCCGCGGACAGGGCGGGACGAGCAGTACTTC. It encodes CASSPRTGRDEQYF.